This entry describes one T cell receptor beta chain. Molecules of cDNA were individually given unique molecular identifiers that were attached to them. TCRdb processed the 5' RACE reads anew with MiXCR; each CDR3 protein has one entry. The data contain around 92,000 distinct CDR3 sequences, 8% to 13% of them singletons. The CDR3 is 12 residues long. Germline V gene sequence: CDR1 SEHNR, CDR2 FQNEAQ (reference sequence). The ends were cut back, 5 bases at V and 5 bases at J, with 7 bases in the middle. The sample belongs to a study of early T cells in non-severe SARS-CoV-2 infection. About the study: The sequenced material was bulk RNA from unsorted whole blood, and its chains were unpaired.

The genes are TRBV7-9 and TRBJ1-5; the D is unclear. The receptor's source is an adult who was a healthcare worker with PCR-confirmed SARS-CoV-2 infection or an uninfected control (not recorded which). Sequencing was performed on whole blood. In DNA, the CDR3 is TGTGCCAGCAGCCCCGGGGATCAGCCCCAGCATTTT. As protein: CASSPGDQPQHF.